This T cell receptor (beta chain) was sequenced for a study of cytomegalovirus exposure and HLA in healthy donors (TCRdb year 2017). General notes on the study: In an earlier analysis of 587 of the donors, 276 Gb of sequence data and approximately 120 million unique TCR beta sequences from about 190 million T cells were reported. An early release that covered 500 to 800 HLA-typed donors contained approximately 300 gigabases of sequencing data and roughly 84 million unique TCR sequences. Of the 300 to 500 genotyped donors, 75% to 85% were placed in the genetic ancestry cluster associated with self-reported Caucasian donors. The aim of the study was to test whether cataloging public T cell receptors could identify signatures of past pathogen exposure. The study profiled the T cell repertoires of around 700 subjects by immunosequencing and related them to cytomegalovirus serostatus. Along with the approximately 700-subject first cohort, a separate validation cohort of over 90 different subjects was used. To predict cytomegalovirus infection status, the study brought together high-throughput TCR immunosequencing, statistical association of individual TCRs with disease status, and machine learning. In a later analysis, previously published TCR beta repertoires from 666 donors were re-analyzed and high-resolution HLA genotyping was added so that TCR occurrence patterns could be studied. The later analysis used no new phenotypic data to find candidate immune exposures, relying instead on TCR beta sequences and their occurrence across donors. To decide whether each TCR beta V gene segment behaved as functional or pseudogenic, an earlier analysis of 587 of the donors relied on high-throughput TCR beta sequencing. Alongside the repertoire data, information on donor age, sex, ethnicity and CMV serostatus was compiled. A later genetic analysis took genome-wide SNP genotypes for about 55% of the roughly 670 donors and used that subset as a discovery cohort. All discovery cohort repertoires had been generated using a single sequencing platform. Both class I and class II loci were covered by HLA typing, at four-digit resolution. The number of typed donors differed by locus: 629-630 for A, B, C, DRB1 and DQB1; 522 for DQA1; some 590 for DPA1; and some 430 for DPB1. Five DR-DQ haplotypes were treated as single units for association and clustering because of strong linkage in the cohort. Across approximately 400 genotyped donors of the cohort, an average of about 200,000 unique TCR beta nucleotide sequences per donor were sequenced, and approximately 17% of those sequences were non-productive. Broad study findings and their caveats: According to a later genetic analysis, donors in an Asian-associated ancestry cluster had fewer N-insertions in productive TCRs than the approximately 650-donor mean. For the cohort, immune exposure information was limited to CMV serostatus. The classifier was reported to diagnose cytomegalovirus status with high specificity and sensitivity in both the original and validation cohorts. Linkage disequilibrium might explain the correlated functional status among segregating V segments, but an unknown experimental factor could not be ruled out. HLA typing was unavailable for some donors at each locus, so association tests used only the typed subset. In a later analysis, HLA-associated TCR beta chains were found to be more clonally expanded and to have lower generation probabilities than equally common non-associated chains. V-gene and J-gene trimming of TCR beta chains was associated with a missense DCLRE1C variant in a later genetic analysis, and the association was replicated in an independent cohort. In a later analysis, around 17,000 TCR beta sequences were associated with specific HLA alleles at a false discovery rate of 0.05. A cluster of highly shared sequence variants was judged likely to represent a technical artifact of the sequencing pipeline. A further reported finding was that TCR beta sequences accurately predicted the HLA-A and HLA-B alleles for most subjects in the first cohort. An earlier analysis of approximately 540 of the donors showed that most TCR beta V segments appeared in productive rearrangements either about 90% or about 30% of the time, which broadly matched IMGT annotations. Across donors, most TCR sequences were observed very rarely, whereas some public TCRs were present in many individuals. According to a later analysis, TCR association rates differed among HLA loci, with DRB1 alleles showing the most associated TCRs and HLA-C alleles showing the fewest. It was suggested by the authors that the approach could potentially be generalized to other disease states and immunological phenotypes. The study listed 164 TCR beta chains as associated with cytomegalovirus. A few of the identified cytomegalovirus-associated TCR beta chains were confirmed in vitro to be specific for cytomegalovirus antigens. Because counts were too low, 15 to 20 rarely observed V segments, including chromosome 9 orphons, were excluded from the earlier analysis of around 640 of the donors. Only TCR beta chains were sequenced in this cohort, and the absence of alpha or paired-chain data limited detectable features. Most CMV-associated TCR beta chains appeared to be HLA-restricted in a later analysis, and the HLA associations seemed to be driven largely by CMV exposure. When HLA alleles, especially DR and DQ, strongly co-occurred, TCR associations were difficult to assign to individual alleles. According to a later analysis, parvovirus B19, influenza, CMV and Epstein-Barr virus appeared linked to several top co-occurrence clusters. Sequencing depth was assumed to be roughly uniform across donors in the presence/absence analyses, though that assumption may not hold.

Concerning this clone: This receptor's antigen is unknown. There are no base qualities to consult, and no much larger clone falls within one base.

Libraries were built with the immunoSEQ multiplex PCR assay. For the multiplex PCR, a mixture combining 60 forward primers for TCR Vbeta segments and 13 reverse primers for TCR Jbeta segments was used. The CDR3 region of rearranged TCR beta genes was amplified from genomic DNA with a multiplex PCR assay. Amplified TCR beta libraries were sequenced as 87-base-pair reads on the Illumina HiSeq System. Per the source publication's procedure: In a later analysis, some 80 million unique TCR beta chains were counted across the 650 to 750 repertoires, and approximately 9.9 million of these chains were shared by at least two donors. To remove PCR and sequencing errors, raw reads were error-corrected and collapsed into unique sequences using a nearest-neighbor algorithm that merged closely related sequences. To assign V, D and J gene segments, CDR3 sequences were aligned to IMGT reference sequences. For a sequence to be retained, a match of at least six nucleotides was required to both a V gene segment and a J gene segment. A rearrangement counted as productive if the CDR3 had no stop codons and remained in frame with V and J, and every other rearrangement counted as non-productive. CDR3 was defined according to IMGT convention as the region running from the second conserved V-encoded cysteine to the conserved J-encoded phenylalanine. Sequences without an unambiguous match to a single V gene segment were excluded from the earlier analysis of about 600 of the donors. In an earlier analysis of approximately 590 of the donors, V segments were called functional above 56.7% productive rearrangements and were called segregating when the between-donor standard deviation exceeded 5%. A statistical classification framework was built for diagnosing cytomegalovirus status from the catalog of TCR beta chain sequences. V and J gene assignment, in a later analysis, came from comparing TCR nucleotide sequences with IMGT/GENE-DB human TR gene sequences. A later analysis assigned CDR3 sequences and most-parsimonious VDJ recombination scenarios with the TCRdist pipeline. In a later analysis, each TCR beta chain was defined by its CDR3 amino acid sequence together with its V-gene family, and reads without a unique V-gene family were excluded. As a way to deal with suspected cross-contamination and a sequencing artifact, a later analysis dropped hundreds of nucleotide sequences that were highly shared and had low generation probability. In a later analysis, a clonal expansion index for each public chain was calculated from normalized within-repertoire ranks of inferred template counts. A later analysis computed generation probabilities with a VDJ recombination model fitted to out-of-frame rearrangements, and checked the results against IGoR. Hypergeometric tests were used in a later analysis to score TCR-TCR, TCR-HLA and TCR-CMV co-occurrence, with a repertoire-size bias correction applied to the TCR pairs. In a later analysis, false discovery rates were estimated by permuting HLA or CMV assignments 20 times. In a later analysis, co-occurring TCRs were grouped using DBSCAN, with TCRdist sequence similarity added in when clustering inside HLA-allele-positive subsets. Repertoires with fewer than 30,000 or more than 120,000 public chains were left out of co-occurrence clustering, as were five repertoires with anomalous nucleotide sharing. As stored in TCRdb, this immuneACCESS dataset retains in-frame rearrangements with V and J assigned. A fraction of the clones does not appear; measured against another copy, unresolved V genes explain less than half of the discrepancy, and the remainder lacks a known reason. Clone size and V and J calls were adopted from that table, with D and trimming inferred from the DNA. This sample lists some 100,000 clones; around three quarters were detected once. Approximately 3.3% of the sample goes to the ten largest clones.

The cohort was made up of around 720 healthy bone marrow donors. At the time of sampling, all cohort members were nominally healthy, though unrecorded immune exposures were likely present. The donor tested CMV seropositive, placing the donor among the 250 to 350 seropositive members of the cohort. A peripheral blood sample was collected from each donor, and TCR beta sequencing was performed on peripheral blood mononuclear cells. Genomic DNA was extracted from the blood cell samples with the Qiagen DNeasy Blood Extraction Kit. This sequence was found in a male donor in good health and CMV-seropositive. Sample: PBMCs.

The sequence in DNA is TGTGCCAGCAGCCCGGCGGGGGGGGTCGATCAGCCCCAGCATTTT. The encoded protein is CASSPAGGVDQPQHF. This sequence uses TRBV11-2 and TRBJ1-5; perhaps TRBD1 is the D gene, with 5 bases matching. V is cut by 5 bases and J by 5 bases, and the space between the germline ends is 16 bases. Its CDR3 holds 15 amino acids, cysteine through phenylalanine. The sequence is cut down to CDR3 DNA, 45 bases in frame from base 1. The germline V gene sets CDR1 to SGHAT and CDR2 to FQNNGV. The full variable domain, completed from the reference TRBV11-2 and TRBJ1-5 proteins outside the CDR3, reads EAGVAQSPRYKIIEKRQSVAFWCNPISGHATLYWYQQILGQGPKLLIQFQNNGVVDDSQLPKDRFSAERLKGVDSTLKIQPAKLEDSAVYLCASSPAGGVDQPQHFGDGTRLSIL.